This T cell receptor (beta chain) was documented in a study of PD-1 blockade in classical Hodgkin lymphoma. Brentuximab vedotin exposure varied among the patients, all of whom had relapsed after autologous stem cell transplantation. Per the germline V gene, CDR1 is SGHTA and CDR2 is FQGNSA. CDR3 length: 15 residues. J was trimmed by 0 bases and V by 4 bases; bases with no gene match: 3. This table comes from immunoSEQ multiplex PCR, and its TCRdb copy is limited to in-frame clones, with some not included. The sample lists about 40,000 clones, less than 80% seen once, with around 9.9% in the top ten. The rearrangement links TRBV7-2 to TRBJ2-3, with 8 positions matching TRBD2. The source of this sequence is a human donor with classical Hodgkin lymphoma. The sequencing here drew on peripheral blood mononuclear cells (PBMCs), taken at baseline. The CDR3 region is CASSYSGASTDTQYF. In DNA form, the CDR3 reads TGTGCCAGCAGCTATAGCGGGGCTAGCACAGATACGCAGTATTTT.